This T cell receptor (beta chain) was sequenced for a study of shared clonotypes between healthy human individuals. The test was conducted at deep level. Several immunoSEQ plates received, in even portions, the genomic DNA of each subset. The sequencing of unsorted PBMC DNA took place on ten immunoSEQ deep assay plates. Data came from immunoSEQ multiplex PCR; TCRdb stores just in-frame clones and leaves some out. This table holds some 530,000 clones, more than 75% found once. V lost 4 bases, J lost 3 bases, and 17 bases stayed unmatched. CDR1 LGHNA and CDR2 YSLEER come from the germline V gene. CDR3 size: 18 residues.

The chain recombines TRBV4-3 with TRBJ2-5; TRBD2 matches 7 bases. The specimen sequenced was PBMCs. The sequence was obtained from a woman aged 40 to 50 in good health. Some clones in this sample may be carry-over from other donors' samples. CDR3 bases: TGCGCCAGCAGCCCAGAAAAGATCCGCGGGAGAAGGGAAGAGACCCAGTACTTC. This encodes CASSPEKIRGRREETQYF.